A selection of T cell receptor beta chains follows, all from one sample in a study of spatial heterogeneity in lung cancer. Using its own MiXCR run on the 5' RACE reads, TCRdb lists one record per CDR3 protein. The sample lists 100,000 or so distinct CDR3 sequences, under 4.5% seen once, with 21% in the top ten. This specimen consisted of lung tumor tissue, obtained at surgery. All receptors derive from a male donor with early-stage non-small cell lung cancer. Each CDR3 is given with its conserved first and last residue. The D gene is left open where the match is weak.

J gene | D gene | V gene | CDR3 protein
TRBJ2-1 | NA | TRBV14 | CASSQFLLGGRRYLSYNEQFF
TRBJ2-5 | TRBD1 | TRBV29-1 | CSVLGTGKETQYF
TRBJ1-1 | NA | TRBV2 | CASKKDSPGGTEAFF
TRBJ2-7 | TRBD1 | TRBV6-1 | CASRRQGQGIYEQYF
TRBJ2-2 | NA | TRBV5-1 | CASSERSQPGELFF
TRBJ1-1 | NA | TRBV27 | CASSPPGPQSTEAFF
TRBJ1-2 | NA | TRBV15 | CATSRVGFGAGYGYTF
TRBJ1-4 | NA | TRBV6-5 | CASSPHLVLDGKLFF
TRBJ1-2 | TRBD1 | TRBV5-1 | CASSLSGTGDRRTIALNYGYTF
TRBJ1-1 | TRBD1 | TRBV7-9 | CASSWDREVTEAFF
TRBJ2-7 | NA | TRBV12-3/TRBV12-4 | CASSLFPGYEQYF
TRBJ1-5 | TRBD1 | TRBV12-3/TRBV12-4 | CASSGQGQWSNQPQHF
TRBJ2-3 | NA | TRBV6-1 | CASSELPYPDTQYF